Below, 8 T cell receptor beta chains from the same sample are listed, as sequenced in a study of blood T cells in healthy people across ages. A sample-barcoded 5' primer and a J-beta primer mix were used in a second PCR of about 7 to 12 cycles. TCRdb redid the calling of the 5' RACE reads with MiXCR, one entry per CDR3 protein. The sample shows 720,000 or so distinct CDR3 sequences, roughly 43% of them seen only once. The sample comprised blood. All receptors derive from a man older than 75 in good health.

This clonotype was observed a few times. The chain links TRBV6-1 to TRBJ2-1; 8 positions agree with TRBD1. The germline gives CDR1 MNHNS, CDR2 SASEGT. The CDR3 contains 14 residues. J was trimmed by 7 bases and V by 8 bases; bases with no gene match: 10. The CDR3 bases are TGTGCCAGCGGGGGACAGGCCGCTCTTAATGAGCAGTTCTTC. Its protein is CASGGQAALNEQFF.

The table lists this clonotype with many counts. The chain links TRBV20-1 to TRBJ1-6, with 7 bases lining up with TRBD1. The germline gives CDR1 DFQATT, CDR2 SNEGSKA (reference sequence). The V gene end was trimmed by 6 bases and the J gene end by 4 bases; junction bases not matched to a gene: 6. The CDR3 extends over 14 amino acids. The CDR3 region has the DNA TGCAGTGCGACAACAGGGGATTATAATTCACCCCTCCACTTT. Translating it yields CSATTGDYNSPLHF.

V is TRBV4-1 and J is TRBJ2-7, with TRBD1 matching 11 bases. Germline CDR1 is MGHRA and CDR2 is YSYEKL. The CDR3 totals 17 residues. The V segment lost 3 bases and the J segment 3 bases; nucleotides outside the gene matches: 10. CDR3 coding DNA: TGCGCCAGCAGCCAGGCCAGGACAGGGGGCAACTTCTACGAGCAGTACTTC. Its translation is CASSQARTGGNFYEQYF.

The chain recombines TRBV18 with TRBJ2-1; 9 bases fit TRBD1. The CDR3 is 14 residues long. Germline V gene lookup returns CDR1 KGHSH and CDR2 LQKENI. V was clipped by 3 bases and J by 9 bases; unmatched bases: 6. The CDR3 is CASSPRGQGGEQFF. DNA for the CDR3: TGTGCCAGCTCACCTCGGGGACAGGGTGGTGAGCAGTTCTTC.

In the case of this clonotype: A single base separates this from a much larger clone, so it may be a read error. The chain carries TRBV12-3 or TRBV12-4 and TRBJ2-1, with TRBD1 as a possible D gene (6 bases). Trimming stripped 6 bases from V and 1 base from J, with 19 bases between. CDR3 length equals 17 residues. CDR3 residues: CASRPGRQGNSYNEQFF. As DNA, the CDR3 is TGTGCCAGCAGGCCGGGACGCCAGGGGAATTCCTACAATGAGCAGTTCTTC.

The J gene is TRBJ2-7, the V gene TRBV7-2, with 13 bases matching TRBD2. The better agreement between TRBJ2-5 and the DNA end casts doubt on the J call. This CDR3 has 19 residues. In germline, CDR1 is SGHTA, CDR2 FQGNSA. The CDR3 DNA is TGTGCCAGCACCGAGCGGGGGGGAACTAGCGGGAGGGTTGAAGAGACCCAGTACTTC. Protein: CASTERGGTSGRVEETQYF.

This clonotype has only a few counts. This chain connects TRBV6-5 to TRBJ2-5, with 7 bases matching TRBD1. The CDR3 runs to 15 residues. V dropped 6 bases and J dropped 5; count of bases not matched to a gene: 12. Germline CDR1 MNHEY, CDR2 SVGAGI. CDR3 residues: CASSPRGSRGETQYF. The DNA for the CDR3 is TGTGCCAGCAGCCCCAGGGGGAGCCGCGGCGAGACCCAGTACTTC.

The chain recombines TRBV7-2 with TRBJ1-1, with TRBD1 matching 9 bases. CDR3 length: 15 residues. Germline V gives CDR1 SGHTA, CDR2 FQGNSA. V trimming: 5 bases; J trimming: 4 bases; junction bases outside the gene matches: 8. The CDR3, as DNA: TGTGCCAGCAGCCATGGACAGGGGAGGGGCACTGAAGCTTTCTTT. It yields the protein CASSHGQGRGTEAFF.